The next 17 T cell receptor beta chains were all read from a single sample in a study of read filtering for tumor transcriptome and immune sequencing. From about 0.4 ug of RNA, a library with molecular barcoded alpha/delta and beta/gamma adaptors was made. MiXCR, applied by TCRdb to the reads, yields one record per CDR3 protein. Among about 38,000 distinct CDR3 sequences listed, around 15% were seen once. The material sequenced was a population of CD138-negative cells sorted from bone marrow. All receptors come from a donor at least 40 years old with multiple myeloma.

This clonotype was observed many times. The chain has TRBV5-4 and TRBJ1-1; D possibly corresponds to TRBD1 (6 bases). Germline V gene lookup returns CDR1 SGHNT and CDR2 YYREEE (reference sequence). The germline V and J ends were trimmed by 0 bases and 8 bases, with 14 bases remaining between them. The CDR3 loop spans 14 amino acids. Here the CDR3 reads CASSLAPGQKEAFF. The CDR3 nucleotides are TGTGCCAGCAGCTTGGCCCCTGGACAGAAAGAAGCTTTCTTT.

At least ten counts were recorded for this clonotype. The chain has TRBV5-4 and TRBJ2-7, with 9 bases fitting TRBD1. The length of the CDR3 is 14 residues. Trimming at V came to 4 bases and at J to 6 bases, leaving 8 bases not matched to a gene. CDR1 SGHNT and CDR2 YYREEE come from the germline V gene (reference sequence). The CDR3 here is CASSRPGQGSEQYF. The CDR3 region has the DNA TGTGCCAGCAGCCGACCGGGACAGGGATCCGAGCAGTACTTC.

This clonotype was observed a few times. The rearrangement uses TRBV7-2 and TRBJ1-5; TRBD1 matches 7 bases. Trimming at V came to 5 bases and at J to 3 bases, leaving 7 bases not matched to a gene. The germline CDR1 and CDR2 sequences are SGHTA and FQGNSA. The CDR3 totals 15 residues. The CDR3 reads CASSAEQGYNQPQHF. The CDR3, as DNA: TGTGCCAGCAGCGCCGAACAGGGGTACAATCAGCCCCAGCATTTT.

As regards this clonotype: This may arise from a read error, as a much more abundant clone is one base away. This sequence joins TRBV10-3 and TRBJ2-1, with D possibly matching TRBD2 (7 bases). Germline values: CDR1 ENHRY, CDR2 SYGVKD. The CDR3 length is 13 residues. V lost 7 bases to trimming and J lost 4 bases, with 11 bases between them. The DNA of the CDR3 is TGTGCCATCAACGGGGGGCCATACAATGAGCAGTTCTTC. Residues: CAINGGPYNEQFF.

As regards this clonotype: This sequence is one base from a far larger clone and is likely a read error. The chain couples TRBV5-3 to TRBJ2-1, with D perhaps matching TRBD2 (5 bases). TRBV5-3 is an open reading frame whose function is uncertain. V was clipped by 8 bases and J by 6 bases, with 15 bases between them. This CDR3 has 13 amino acids. The CDR3 region is CASSPGLCNEQFF. CDR3 sequence (DNA): TGTGCCAGCAGCCCAGGACTCTGCAATGAGCAGTTCTTC.

V is TRBV6-1 and J is TRBJ1-1; possibly TRBD1 for D (5 bases). The V and J ends lost 6 bases and 10 bases respectively, with 18 bases between them. The CDR3 totals 13 residues. The germline gives CDR1 MNHNS, CDR2 SASEGT. The CDR3 nucleotides are TGTGCCAGCAGCCGGGGCAGGCGGGGAGGAGCTTTCTTT. This codes for CASSRGRRGGAFF.

On this clonotype: A read error may produce the germline difference seen at one junction end. This chain uses TRBV7-3 with TRBJ2-1, with 10 bases fitting TRBD2. Per the germline V gene, CDR1 is SGHTA and CDR2 is FQGTGA. CDR3 length equals 15 residues. The CDR3 DNA reads as TGTGCCAGCTGCCCTAGCGGGGGCTCCTACGATGAGCAGTTCTTC. This codes for CASCPSGGSYDEQFF. Drawing the rest from reference TRBV7-3 and TRBJ2-1, the complete variable domain is GAGVSQTPSNKVTEKGKYVELRCDPISGHTALYWYRQSLGQGPEFLIYFQGTGAADDSGLPNDRFFAVRPEGSVSTLKIQRTERGDSAVYLCASCPSGGSYDEQFFGPGTRLTVL.

In this sample, this clonotype turned up once. A far larger clone is off by one base, so a read error is likely. The chain is built from TRBV7-9 and TRBJ2-1, with D perhaps matching TRBD1 or TRBD2 (6 bases each). Germline CDR1 reads SEHNR; CDR2 reads FQNEAQ (reference sequence). The CDR3 is 14 amino acids. The CDR3 DNA sequence: TGTGCCAGCAGCTTGGCGGGAAGGGACAAGGAGCAGTTCTTC. Translating gives CASSLAGRDKEQFF.

The chain combines TRBV4-1 with TRBJ1-4; tentative D call: TRBD1 (6 bases). CDR3 length: 16 amino acids. Germline V gives CDR1 MGHRA, CDR2 YSYEKL. V gave up 1 base and J gave up 7 bases, with 16 bases separating them. The CDR3 DNA follows: TGCGCCAGCAGCCAAGGCCTCCGGGGGCAGGGTGAAAAACTGTTTTTT. Translation gives CASSQGLRGQGEKLFF.

This clonotype was detected ten times or more. This chain joins TRBV18 and TRBJ2-2; D assignment may be TRBD1 or TRBD2 (5 bases each). This CDR3 region has 18 residues. From germline, CDR1 is KGHSH and CDR2 LQKENI. V was shortened by 0 bases and J by 0 bases, with 14 bases between the two germline ends. The CDR3 region is CASSPPGRGTANTGELFF. The DNA of the CDR3 is TGTGCCAGCTCACCACCGGGTCGTGGGACCGCGAACACCGGGGAGCTGTTTTTT.

This clonotype has ten or more counts. The chain combines TRBV29-1 with TRBJ1-1, with a possible D match to TRBD1 (5 bases). V was clipped by 3 bases and J by 5 bases, with 13 bases between them. This CDR3 is built from 13 residues. The germline gives CDR1 SQVTM, CDR2 ANQGSEA. CDR3 sequence reads: CSVDWGAGTEAFF. Written as DNA, the CDR3 is TGCAGCGTTGATTGGGGCGCGGGGACTGAAGCTTTCTTT.

This clonotype came up many times. The V gene is TRBV2, the J gene TRBJ1-5; 10 bases are a match to TRBD1. The ends lost 6 bases at V and 2 bases at J; junction bases unmatched: 4. Germline CDR1 reads SNHLY; CDR2 reads FYNNEI. CDR3 length: 15 residues. DNA for the CDR3: TGTGCCAGCAGGGCCGGGACAGGGGGCAATCAGCCCCAGCATTTT. Protein: CASRAGTGGNQPQHF. The full variable domain, rest sourced from reference TRBV2 and TRBJ1-5, is EPEVTQTPSHQVTQMGQEVILRCVPISNHLYFYWYRQILGQKVEFLVSFYNNEISEKSEIFDDQFSVERPDGSNFTLKIRSTKLEDSAMYFCASRAGTGGNQPQHFGDGTRLSIL.

The table lists this clonotype with many counts. The chain has TRBV7-2 and TRBJ2-1, with 8 bases fitting TRBD1. The CDR3 runs 15 residues. With V trimmed by 4 bases and J by 0 bases, 2 bases remained unmatched. CDR1 and CDR2 (germline): SGHTA, FQGNSA. The chain's CDR3 is CASSYRGVSYNEQFF. CDR3 in DNA: TGTGCCAGCAGCTACAGGGGGGTCTCCTACAATGAGCAGTTCTTC.

This rearrangement joins TRBV18 to TRBJ2-2; weak D call: TRBD1 (6 bases). Between the trimmed V and J ends, which lost 5 bases and 2 bases, there was a span of 15 bases. Germline V gene sequence: CDR1 KGHSH, CDR2 LQKENI. The CDR3 has 16 residues. CDR3 loop: CASSANGQSNTGELFF. The CDR3 DNA reads TGTGCCAGCTCAGCAAATGGACAGAGTAACACCGGGGAGCTGTTTTTT.

This clonotype has a handful of counts. A read error likely explains this, since a far larger clone differs by one base. The V call is TRBV4-3, the J call TRBJ2-1; TRBD2 matches 10 bases. V lost 1 base, J lost 3 bases, and 3 bases stayed unmatched. From germline, CDR1 is LGHNA and CDR2 YSLEER. The CDR3 loop spans 16 amino acids. The DNA of the CDR3 is TGCGCCAGCAGCCAAGGGGCTAGCGGGAGCTACAATGAGCAGTTCTTC. Its translation is CASSQGASGSYNEQFF.

This clonotype appeared many times. The chain has TRBV5-1 and TRBJ2-1, with 8 bases lining up with TRBD2. J was trimmed by 9 bases and V by 4 bases; bases with no gene match: 12. Germline CDR1 reads SGHRS; CDR2 reads YFSETQ. The CDR3 totals 15 residues. The CDR3 sequence is CASSPSGGRGVEQFF. For the CDR3, the DNA is TGCGCCAGCAGCCCAAGTGGGGGGCGGGGGGTTGAGCAGTTCTTC. Based on the CDR3 plus reference TRBV5-1 and TRBJ2-1, the full variable domain is KAGVTQTPRYLIKTRGQQVTLSCSPISGHRSVSWYQQTPGQGLQFLFEYFSETQRNKGNFPGRFSGRQFSNSRSEMNVSTLELGDSALYLCASSPSGGRGVEQFFGPGTRLTVL.

This clonotype was seen many times. V is TRBV18 and J is TRBJ1-2; 10 bases map to TRBD1. Germline V gives CDR1 KGHSH, CDR2 LQKENI. V lost 6 bases, J lost 7 bases, and 11 bases stayed unmatched. CDR3 length: 15 amino acids. In DNA form, the CDR3 reads TGTGCCAGCTCCAGAACTGACAGGGGGCTTCTTGGCTACACCTTC. It yields the protein CASSRTDRGLLGYTF. The entire variable domain, with the rest obtained from reference TRBV18 and TRBJ1-2, is as follows: NAGVMQNPRHLVRRRGQEARLRCSPMKGHSHVYWYRQLPEEGLKFMVYLQKENIIDESGMPKERFSAEFPKEGPSILRIQQVVRGDSAAYFCASSRTDRGLLGYTFGSGTRLTVV.